This is a list of T cell receptor beta chains from one sample in a study of T cell changes during pregnancy in multiple sclerosis. TCRdb keeps only in-frame clones here, not all; method: immunoSEQ multiplex PCR. Found here are about 81,000 clones, about 94% of them singletons; the top ten hold roughly 2.5%. This sample comprised peripheral blood, obtained in the third trimester of pregnancy. The source of these receptors is a female donor with multiple sclerosis, enrolled in a pregnancy study. CDR3s leave out the opening cysteine and the closing phenylalanine or tryptophan. A D gene is named only where the DNA matches it firmly. Expanded clones get a size class; other rows say once, few or many, or leave the size out.

J gene: TRBJ2-5; clone size: -; D gene: TRBD2; V gene: TRBV11-2; CDR3 protein: ASSPEIAGGETQY
J gene: TRBJ2-3; clone size: -; D gene: -; V gene: TRBV10-3; CDR3 protein: AISESGAEDTQY
J gene: TRBJ2-5; clone size: -; D gene: -; V gene: TRBV20-1; CDR3 protein: SETRQETQY
J gene: TRBJ1-1; clone size: -; D gene: -; V gene: TRBV5-6; CDR3 protein: ASSLGDFNTEAF
J gene: TRBJ2-3; clone size: -; D gene: TRBD1; V gene: TRBV6-1; CDR3 protein: ASRADRVGTDTQY
J gene: TRBJ1-2; clone size: -; D gene: -; V gene: TRBV27; CDR3 protein: ASSTNPGDYGYT
J gene: TRBJ2-7; clone size: -; D gene: TRBD1; V gene: TRBV19; CDR3 protein: ASSKGQVATYEQY
J gene: TRBJ2-1; clone size: -; D gene: -; V gene: TRBV7-8; CDR3 protein: ASSFGRGDNEQF
J gene: TRBJ2-7; clone size: -; D gene: -; V gene: TRBV14; CDR3 protein: ASSQVDGEQY
J gene: TRBJ2-1; clone size: -; D gene: -; V gene: TRBV27; CDR3 protein: ASTPFAGLSSYNEQF
J gene: TRBJ2-5; clone size: -; D gene: -; V gene: TRBV11-2; CDR3 protein: ASSLAGGGPQETQY
J gene: TRBJ2-7; clone size: -; D gene: TRBD1; V gene: TRBV27; CDR3 protein: ASSLGQSYEQY
J gene: TRBJ1-1; clone size: -; D gene: TRBD1; V gene: TRBV19; CDR3 protein: ASKAPGQGEAF
J gene: TRBJ2-7; clone size: once; D gene: -; V gene: TRBV27; CDR3 protein: ASSAGNYEQY
J gene: TRBJ2-7; clone size: -; D gene: TRBD1; V gene: TRBV15; CDR3 protein: ATSAGTGGYEQY
J gene: TRBJ2-2; clone size: -; D gene: -; V gene: TRBV10-1; CDR3 protein: ASRPAVESGELF
J gene: TRBJ2-2; clone size: -; D gene: -; V gene: TRBV4-2; CDR3 protein: ASSQDFRVDTGELF
J gene: TRBJ2-5; clone size: -; D gene: TRBD2; V gene: TRBV7-2; CDR3 protein: ASSRLAGKTQY
J gene: TRBJ2-4; clone size: -; D gene: -; V gene: TRBV11-2; CDR3 protein: ASSATGIENIQY
J gene: TRBJ2-2; clone size: -; D gene: TRBD1; V gene: TRBV5-4; CDR3 protein: ASSLADRVGELF